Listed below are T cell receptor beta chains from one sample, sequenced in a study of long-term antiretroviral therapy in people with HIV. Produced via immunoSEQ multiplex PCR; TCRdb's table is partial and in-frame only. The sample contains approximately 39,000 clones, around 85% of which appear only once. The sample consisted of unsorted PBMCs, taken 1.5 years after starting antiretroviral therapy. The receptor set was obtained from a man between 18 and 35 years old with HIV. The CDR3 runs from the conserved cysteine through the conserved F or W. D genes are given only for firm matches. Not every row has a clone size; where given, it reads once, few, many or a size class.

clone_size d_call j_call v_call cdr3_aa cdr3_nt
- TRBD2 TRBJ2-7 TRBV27 CASSLKAGMFYEQYF TGTGCCAGCAGTTTAAAAGCGGGGATGTTTTACGAGCAGTACTTC
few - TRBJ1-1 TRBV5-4 CASSPGGEAEAFF TGTGCCAGCAGCCCCGGTGGGGAGGCTGAAGCTTTCTTT
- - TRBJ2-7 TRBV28 CASSLPSRDYEQYF TGTGCCAGCAGCTTGCCCTCAAGGGACTACGAGCAGTACTTC
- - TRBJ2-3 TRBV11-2 CASSSDYSSTDTQYF TGTGCCAGCAGCTCAGACTACTCTAGCACAGATACGCAGTATTTT
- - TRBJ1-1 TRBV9 CASSSLAGSTEAFF TGTGCCAGCAGTTCTCTGGCGGGGAGCACTGAAGCTTTCTTT
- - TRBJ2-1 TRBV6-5 CASSYSGNYNEQFF TGTGCCAGCAGTTATAGCGGAAACTACAATGAGCAGTTCTTC
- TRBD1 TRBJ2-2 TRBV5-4 CASSGDRGGTGELFF TGTGCCAGCAGCGGGGACAGGGGTGGCACCGGGGAGCTGTTTTTT
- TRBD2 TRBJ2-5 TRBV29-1 CSVEDRAGGTSQETQYF TGCAGCGTTGAAGATCGAGCGGGAGGAACCTCACAAGAGACCCAGTACTTC
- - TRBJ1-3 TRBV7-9 CASSLAGISGNTIYF TGTGCCAGCAGCTTAGCCGGCATATCTGGAAACACCATATATTTT
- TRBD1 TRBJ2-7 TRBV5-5 CASSGGQASYEQYF TGTGCCAGCAGCGGGGGACAGGCCTCCTACGAGCAGTACTTC
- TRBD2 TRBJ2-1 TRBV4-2 CASSQDLASGIGGREQFF TGTGCCAGCAGCCAAGATCTGGCTAGCGGGATCGGGGGACGTGAGCAGTTCTTC
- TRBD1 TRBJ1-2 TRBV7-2 CASSTIGQGYGYTF TGTGCCAGCAGCACCATAGGACAGGGGTATGGCTACACCTTC
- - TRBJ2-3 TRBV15 CATSRGGLVGTDTQYF TGTGCCACCAGCAGAGGGGGGCTAGTAGGTACAGATACGCAGTATTTT
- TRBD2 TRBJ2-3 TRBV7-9 CASSSSGHTDTQYF TGTGCCAGCAGCTCTAGCGGGCATACAGATACGCAGTATTTT
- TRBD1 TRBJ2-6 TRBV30 CAWSSGQVFSGANVLTF TGTGCCTGGAGTTCGGGACAGGTCTTCTCTGGGGCCAACGTCCTGACTTTC
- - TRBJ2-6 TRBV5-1 CASSPRPGSGANVLTF TGCGCCAGCAGCCCTAGACCGGGCTCTGGGGCCAACGTCCTGACTTTC
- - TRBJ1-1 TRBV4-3 CASSHDGQNTEAFF TGCGCCAGCAGCCACGACGGACAGAACACTGAAGCTTTCTTT
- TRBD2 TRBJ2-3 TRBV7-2 CASSLELARTDTQYF TGTGCCAGCAGCTTAGAACTAGCGCGCACAGATACGCAGTATTTT
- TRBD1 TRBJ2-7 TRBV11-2 CASSTGTGGYEQYF TGTGCCAGCAGTACCGGGACAGGGGGATACGAGCAGTACTTC
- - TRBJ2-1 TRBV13 CASSLEGYTAYNEQFF TGTGCCAGCAGCTTAGAGGGGTATACGGCCTACAATGAGCAGTTCTTC
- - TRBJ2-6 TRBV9 CASSVGEGGANVLTF TGTGCCAGCAGCGTAGGTGAAGGGGGGGCCAACGTCCTGACTTTC
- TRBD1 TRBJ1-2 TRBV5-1 CASSADIQGLGGYTF TGCGCCAGCAGCGCGGATATACAGGGGTTGGGGGGCTACACCTTC
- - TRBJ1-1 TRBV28 CASSFQGRNTEAFF TGTGCCAGCAGTTTTCAGGGGAGGAACACTGAAGCTTTCTTT